A selection of T cell receptor beta chains follows, all from one sample in a study of CD4 T cells in relation to SARS-CoV-2 and coronaviruses. Repertoires were generated with immunoSEQ multiplex PCR, while TCRdb's copy carries only in-frame clones and drops some. The table includes just over 25,000 clones, roughly four fifths detected once. Their cognate antigens are unknown. The sequenced sample was CD4+ T cells from PBMCs, cultured in vitro. The receptor set was obtained from a human donor in good health. Both conserved end residues are part of each CDR3. The order of the fields is clone size, D gene, J gene, V gene, CDR3 protein, CDR3 DNA. D genes are given only for firm matches. The size field is filled for only some rows; it gives once, few, many or a size class.

size: -; D: -; J: TRBJ1-1; V: TRBV6-5; CDR3: CASSPASTEAFF; DNA: TGTGCCAGCAGTCCGGCCAGCACTGAAGCTTTCTTT
size: -; D: TRBD2; J: TRBJ2-3; V: TRBV27; CDR3: CASSPVGGAGTQYF; DNA: TGTGCCAGCAGCCCGGTCGGGGGGGCGGGTACGCAGTATTTT
size: -; D: -; J: TRBJ1-4; V: TRBV7-2; CDR3: CASSLGAENEKLFF; DNA: TGTGCCAGCAGCCTAGGGGCGGAAAATGAAAAACTGTTTTTT
size: -; D: -; J: TRBJ1-3; V: TRBV7-8; CDR3: CASSPRTAYSGNTIYF; DNA: TGTGCCAGCAGCCCCCGGACAGCGTACTCTGGAAACACCATATATTTT
size: -; D: TRBD1; J: TRBJ1-2; V: TRBV19; CDR3: CASTPRPRTGGYGYTF; DNA: TGTGCCAGTACCCCCCGCCCCCGGACAGGGGGGTATGGCTACACCTTC
size: -; D: -; J: TRBJ2-5; V: TRBV3-1/TRBV3-2; CDR3: CASSQGPVRETQYF; DNA: TGTGCCAGCAGCCAAGGCCCGGTGCGGGAGACCCAGTACTTC
size: -; D: -; J: TRBJ2-2; V: TRBV28; CDR3: CASSVVYTGELFF; DNA: TGTGCCAGCAGTGTAGTTTACACCGGGGAGCTGTTTTTT
size: -; D: -; J: TRBJ2-7; V: TRBV2; CDR3: CASIGSYEQYF; DNA: TGTGCCAGCATTGGCTCCTACGAGCAGTACTTC
size: -; D: -; J: TRBJ2-2; V: TRBV6-4; CDR3: CASSEVETNTGELFF; DNA: TGTGCCAGCAGTGAAGTGGAAACGAACACCGGGGAGCTGTTTTTT
size: -; D: -; J: TRBJ1-2; V: TRBV5-6; CDR3: CASSLSGVGYTF; DNA: TGTGCCAGCAGCTTATCAGGGGTAGGCTACACCTTC
size: -; D: -; J: TRBJ1-6; V: TRBV6-1; CDR3: CASSEIGGLSPLHF; DNA: TGTGCCAGCAGTGAAATAGGGGGATTATCACCCCTCCACTTT
size: -; D: -; J: TRBJ1-4; V: TRBV12-3/TRBV12-4; CDR3: CASSSQENEKLFF; DNA: TGTGCCAGCAGCTCCCAGGAGAATGAAAAACTGTTTTTT
size: -; D: -; J: TRBJ2-7; V: TRBV3-1/TRBV3-2; CDR3: CASSQVIYEQYF; DNA: TGTGCCAGCAGCCAAGTCATATACGAGCAGTACTTC
size: -; D: TRBD2; J: TRBJ2-2; V: TRBV6-5; CDR3: CASSLLAGLTGELFF; DNA: TGTGCCAGCAGTCTACTAGCGGGGCTCACCGGGGAGCTGTTTTTT
size: few; D: -; J: TRBJ1-4; V: TRBV5-4; CDR3: CASSLQGHEKLFF; DNA: TGTGCCAGCAGCCTGCAGGGTCATGAAAAACTGTTTTTT
size: -; D: -; J: TRBJ1-4; V: TRBV12-5; CDR3: CASGLVPRGKVDEKLFF; DNA: TGTGCTAGTGGTTTGGTACCCAGGGGAAAAGTGGATGAAAAACTGTTTTTT
size: -; D: -; J: TRBJ2-1; V: TRBV28; CDR3: CASSFRTSTWGEQFF; DNA: TGTGCCAGCAGTTTTAGGACGTCAACCTGGGGTGAGCAGTTCTTC
size: -; D: -; J: TRBJ1-5; V: TRBV6-2/TRBV6-3; CDR3: CATTPSGNQPQHF; DNA: TGTGCCACCACCCCCTCCGGCAATCAGCCCCAGCATTTT
size: once; D: -; J: TRBJ1-1; V: TRBV30; CDR3: CAWYRVAGTEAFF; DNA: TGTGCCTGGTATCGCGTAGCGGGCACTGAAGCTTTCTTT
size: -; D: TRBD1; J: TRBJ2-2; V: TRBV18; CDR3: CASSRDAGTVNTGELFF; DNA: TGTGCCAGCTCTCGCGACGCCGGGACAGTGAACACCGGGGAGCTGTTTTTT
size: few; D: -; J: TRBJ2-2; V: TRBV15; CDR3: CATSRDGRFHTGELFF; DNA: TGTGCCACCAGCAGAGATGGGAGGTTTCACACCGGGGAGCTGTTTTTT
size: -; D: -; J: TRBJ1-1; V: TRBV19; CDR3: CASSIMNQGTEAFF; DNA: TGTGCCAGTAGTATTATGAACCAGGGGACTGAAGCTTTCTTT
size: large; D: -; J: TRBJ2-5; V: TRBV9; CDR3: CASSVVGLSQETQYF; DNA: TGTGCCAGCAGCGTAGTAGGACTATCCCAAGAGACCCAGTACTTC
size: few; D: -; J: TRBJ1-1; V: TRBV25-1; CDR3: CASSESGRRAEAFF; DNA: TGTGCCAGCAGTGAATCCGGTCGGCGAGCTGAAGCTTTCTTT
size: few; D: -; J: TRBJ1-1; V: TRBV19; CDR3: CATTGPSMNTEAFF; DNA: TGTGCCACAACAGGGCCCTCAATGAACACTGAAGCTTTCTTT
size: -; D: TRBD2; J: TRBJ2-1; V: TRBV14; CDR3: CASSPRLAGVRNEQFF; DNA: TGTGCCAGCAGCCCTAGACTAGCGGGAGTTAGAAATGAGCAGTTCTTC
size: once; D: TRBD1; J: TRBJ1-6; V: TRBV3-1/TRBV3-2; CDR3: CASSQGGTGSSPLHF; DNA: TGTGCCAGCAGCCAAGGGGGGACAGGGAGTTCACCCCTCCACTTT
size: few; D: TRBD1; J: TRBJ2-7; V: TRBV19; CDR3: CASRGRDRGSYEQYF; DNA: TGTGCCAGTAGGGGCCGGGACAGGGGCTCCTACGAGCAGTACTTC
size: once; D: TRBD1; J: TRBJ1-4; V: TRBV18; CDR3: CASSPGGTGPEKLFF; DNA: TGTGCCAGCTCACCGGGGGGGACAGGGCCTGAAAAACTGTTTTTT
size: -; D: -; J: TRBJ2-1; V: TRBV5-6; CDR3: CASSFSHDEQFF; DNA: TGTGCCAGCAGCTTCTCGCACGATGAGCAGTTCTTC
size: -; D: -; J: TRBJ2-7; V: TRBV13; CDR3: CASSRPGGLSYEQYF; DNA: TGTGCCAGCAGCCGCCCAGGGGGACTCTCCTACGAGCAGTACTTC
size: -; D: TRBD2; J: TRBJ2-1; V: TRBV5-1; CDR3: CASGPAGGVGEQFF; DNA: TGCGCCAGCGGACCGGCGGGAGGAGTGGGAGAGCAGTTCTTC
size: -; D: TRBD1; J: TRBJ2-2; V: TRBV3-1/TRBV3-2; CDR3: CASRPTNRTGTGCPGELFF; DNA: TGTGCCAGCAGACCTACTAACCGAACCGGGACAGGGTGTCCCGGGGAGCTGTTTTTT
size: -; D: TRBD2; J: TRBJ2-3; V: TRBV3-1/TRBV3-2; CDR3: CATVGRGPTDTQYF; DNA: TGTGCCACCGTCGGGAGGGGCCCCACAGATACGCAGTATTTT
size: -; D: TRBD1; J: TRBJ1-3; V: TRBV7-2; CDR3: CASSLGGTGAPSGNTIYF; DNA: TGTGCCAGCAGCTTAGGGGGGACAGGAGCCCCCTCTGGAAACACCATATATTTT
size: few; D: -; J: TRBJ2-1; V: TRBV3-1/TRBV3-2; CDR3: CASSQVVGNEQFF; DNA: TGTGCCAGCAGCCAAGTTGTGGGGAATGAGCAGTTCTTC
size: few; D: TRBD1; J: TRBJ1-6; V: TRBV19; CDR3: CASTKDRGPTPLHF; DNA: TGTGCCAGTACTAAAGACAGGGGACCTACACCCCTCCACTTT
size: few; D: TRBD1; J: TRBJ2-7; V: TRBV5-1; CDR3: CASGDREGEQYF; DNA: TGCGCCAGCGGGGACAGGGAAGGCGAGCAGTACTTC
size: -; D: -; J: TRBJ2-5; V: TRBV2; CDR3: CASSESSGLVTGWTQYF; DNA: TGTGCCAGCAGTGAATCATCCGGGTTGGTGACCGGGTGGACCCAGTACTTC
size: -; D: -; J: TRBJ2-6; V: TRBV12-1; CDR3: CASSLRTYPCVLTF; DNA: -
size: -; D: -; J: TRBJ2-5; V: TRBV5-1; CDR3: CASSSGVGRQQETQYF; DNA: TGCGCCAGCAGCTCCGGAGTAGGTAGACAACAAGAGACCCAGTACTTC
size: -; D: TRBD2; J: TRBJ2-3; V: TRBV7-9; CDR3: CASSSQREVVGADTQYF; DNA: TGTGCCAGCAGCTCCCAGCGGGAGGTCGTGGGGGCAGATACGCAGTATTTT
size: -; D: TRBD1; J: TRBJ1-2; V: TRBV25-1; CDR3: CASSVPLQGAGYGYTF; DNA: TGTGCCAGCAGTGTACCACTACAGGGGGCAGGCTATGGCTACACCTTC
size: -; D: -; J: TRBJ1-2; V: TRBV5-1; CDR3: CASSSGQGYGYTF; DNA: TGCGCCAGCAGCTCTGGCCAGGGTTATGGCTACACCTTC
size: -; D: TRBD1; J: TRBJ1-6; V: TRBV6-5; CDR3: CASHGTADNSPLHF; DNA: TGTGCCAGCCACGGGACAGCGGATAATTCACCCCTCCACTTT
size: -; D: TRBD2; J: TRBJ2-7; V: TRBV2; CDR3: CASSERRASGGGLEQYF; DNA: TGTGCCAGCAGTGAGAGACGGGCTAGCGGGGGGGGTCTCGAGCAGTACTTC
size: -; D: -; J: TRBJ1-3; V: TRBV18; CDR3: CASSPARRGSGNTIYF; DNA: TGTGCCAGCTCACCGGCCCGCAGGGGCTCTGGAAACACCATATATTTT
size: -; D: -; J: TRBJ1-2; V: TRBV4-1; CDR3: CASSQAHQTGVNTF; DNA: TGCGCCAGCAGCCAAGCCCACCAGACAGGTGTAAACACCTTC
size: -; D: -; J: TRBJ1-5; V: TRBV6-6; CDR3: CAGGSGALNQPQHF; DNA: TGTGCCGGGGGGAGCGGGGCTCTCAATCAGCCCCAGCATTTT
size: -; D: -; J: TRBJ2-2; V: TRBV7-2; CDR3: CASSLAGAGELFF; DNA: TGTGCCAGCAGCTTAGCGGGAGCCGGGGAGCTGTTTTTT
size: -; D: TRBD1; J: TRBJ2-3; V: TRBV5-1; CDR3: CASSSQGVGSTDTQYF; DNA: TGCGCCAGCAGCTCCCAGGGGGTCGGGAGCACAGATACGCAGTATTTT
size: -; D: -; J: TRBJ2-7; V: TRBV18; CDR3: CASSPRRDEQYF; DNA: TGTGCCAGCTCTCCGAGGCGGGACGAGCAGTACTTC
size: -; D: TRBD2; J: TRBJ2-7; V: TRBV2; CDR3: CASKASGHEQYF; DNA: TGTGCCAGCAAGGCTAGCGGGCACGAGCAGTACTTC
size: -; D: TRBD2; J: TRBJ2-5; V: TRBV7-2; CDR3: CASSLHLMVAGGVTQYF; DNA: TGTGCCAGCAGCTTACACCTCATGGTGGCGGGGGGTGTGACCCAGTACTTC
size: once; D: -; J: TRBJ2-1; V: TRBV5-4; CDR3: CASSSQANYNEQFF; DNA: TGTGCCAGCAGCTCGCAGGCCAATTACAATGAGCAGTTCTTC
size: -; D: -; J: TRBJ2-2; V: TRBV5-1; CDR3: CASSLRVDTGELFF; DNA: TGCGCCAGCAGCCTTAGGGTCGACACCGGGGAGCTGTTTTTT
size: -; D: TRBD2; J: TRBJ2-7; V: TRBV29-1; CDR3: CSVEVSGASYEQYF; DNA: TGCAGCGTTGAAGTCAGCGGGGCATCCTACGAGCAGTACTTC